A selection of T cell receptor beta chains follows, all from one sample in a study of T cell responses to AZD1222 COVID-19 vaccine. Clones were sequenced by immunoSEQ multiplex PCR, and TCRdb holds only the in-frame ones, with some missing. In the table there are about 150,000 clones, around nine tenths of which are singletons. Sequences were derived from peripheral blood, sampled on day 0 of AZD1222 vaccination. The receptors were gathered from an adult in good health. The CDR3 runs from the conserved cysteine through the conserved F or W. The order of the fields is D gene, clone size, V gene, J gene, CDR3 DNA, CDR3 protein. A D gene is named only where the DNA matches it firmly. For some rows the clone size is stated as once, few or many, or as a class when expanded; others skip it.

TRBD1	.	TRBV2	TRBJ1-2	TGTGCCGGAACCGGACAGGCAACCGCCGGGGTCGCTGGCTACACCTTC	CAGTGQATAGVAGYTF
.	.	TRBV6-2/TRBV6-3	TRBJ2-7	TGTGCCAGCAGTTACCCCGACAGGCCTGAGCAGTACTTC	CASSYPDRPEQYF
TRBD1	.	TRBV30	TRBJ1-5	TGTGCCTGGAGTGCCTGGACAGGTGGGGACAATCAGCCCCAGCATTTT	CAWSAWTGGDNQPQHF
TRBD1	.	TRBV11-3	TRBJ1-3	TGTGCCAGCAGCCCCAACAGGGGAAGTAATGGAAACACCATATATTTT	CASSPNRGSNGNTIYF
.	.	TRBV11-2	TRBJ1-4	TGTGCCAGCAGCTTGGGTTTAGGTGAAAAACTGTTTTTT	CASSLGLGEKLFF
TRBD1	.	TRBV7-9	TRBJ1-1	TGTGCCAGCGAGGACAGGGGATCGGTTACTGAAGCTTTCTTT	CASEDRGSVTEAFF
TRBD2	.	TRBV3-1/TRBV3-2	TRBJ2-3	TGTGCCAGCAGCCAAGATATCGCTAGCGGGGGGGCCCCAGATACGCAGTATTTT	CASSQDIASGGAPDTQYF
.	.	TRBV28	TRBJ1-1	TGTGCCAGCAGGCACAGGGAAACGGCTTTCTTT	CASRHRETAFF
TRBD2	.	TRBV3-1/TRBV3-2	TRBJ2-7	TGTGCCAGCAGCCAAGGTCCTACGGGAGGGCGTAACGAGCAGTACTTC	CASSQGPTGGRNEQYF
TRBD1	.	TRBV20-1	TRBJ1-2	TGCAGTGCCAGTGACAGGGGGACGGGAGGCTACACCTTC	CSASDRGTGGYTF
.	medium-sized	TRBV7-3	TRBJ1-2	TGTGCCAGCAGCTTATCGAGGGGGTCTCACCCATCTAACTATGGCTACACCTTC	CASSLSRGSHPSNYGYTF
.	.	TRBV7-2	TRBJ2-7	TGTGCCAGCAGCTTATCCGGCAGCTACGAGCAGTACTTC	CASSLSGSYEQYF
.	.	TRBV3-1/TRBV3-2	TRBJ1-1	TGTGCCAGCAGCCAAGTCCAGGGGAGGGTGAACACTGAAGCTTTCTTT	CASSQVQGRVNTEAFF
TRBD1	few	TRBV9	TRBJ2-1	TGTGCCAGCAGCGTAGCAGGGGGCAATGAGCAGTTCTTC	CASSVAGGNEQFF
.	.	TRBV19	TRBJ2-1	TGTGCCAGTACCATGAGGTTCAGCACCTACAATGAGCAGTTCTTC	CASTMRFSTYNEQFF
.	.	TRBV5-8	TRBJ2-5	TGTGCCAGCAGCCCCGGCTACGGGGCGGAGACCCAGTACTTC	CASSPGYGAETQYF
.	.	TRBV19	TRBJ2-3	TGTGCCACCAAGTACTGGGGACAAGGCACAGATACGCAGTATTTT	CATKYWGQGTDTQYF
.	.	TRBV5-1	TRBJ2-1	TGCGCCAGCAGCTTGGTTGGGGCGTCCTACAATGAGCAGTTCTTC	CASSLVGASYNEQFF
TRBD1	.	TRBV5-4	TRBJ1-1	TGTGCCAGCAGCTTGGCTTTGGGCGGACAGGGGGCCCGGAGGTTT	CASSLALGGQGARRF
.	.	TRBV4-3	TRBJ1-1	TGCGCCAGCAGCCAAGTTGTAGACACTGAAGCTTTCTTT	CASSQVVDTEAFF
.	.	TRBV6-5	TRBJ2-7	TGTGCCAGCCTAAGGGAGGGGGGATACGAGCAGTACTTC	CASLREGGYEQYF
.	once	TRBV7-9	TRBJ2-7	TGTGCCAGCAGCCCGAGGGACAAGAGCTCCTACGAGCAGTACTTC	CASSPRDKSSYEQYF
.	.	TRBV14	TRBJ1-4	TGTGCCAGCAGCCCCGGTAGCCCAGGGGCGCCAAAGGAAAAACTGTTTTTT	CASSPGSPGAPKEKLFF
.	once	TRBV5-6	TRBJ1-3	TGTGCCAGCAGCTTGGAAGTTACCCAGAGCTCTGGAAACACCATATATTTT	CASSLEVTQSSGNTIYF
.	.	TRBV30	TRBJ1-1	TGTGCCTGGAGTCCCGGGGTGAACACTGAAGCTTTCTTT	CAWSPGVNTEAFF
TRBD1	.	TRBV6-2/TRBV6-3	TRBJ2-5	TGTGCCAGCAGTTACTCGAGGGGACAGAGGGAGACCCAGTACTTC	CASSYSRGQRETQYF
.	few	TRBV7-2	TRBJ2-1	TGTGCCAGCAGCTTAGGTTCCTACAATGAGCAGTTCTTC	CASSLGSYNEQFF
TRBD1	.	TRBV6-6	TRBJ1-2	TGTGCCGCCGACCCCGGCAGGGGGAACTATGGCTACACCTTC	CAADPGRGNYGYTF
.	.	TRBV6-5	TRBJ1-2	TGTGCCAGCAGCCTCCTTTCAGGGAGCAACTATGGCTACACCTTC	CASSLLSGSNYGYTF
TRBD2	.	TRBV5-1	TRBJ2-2	TGCGCCAGCAGCTTCTCACTAGCGGAGAACACCGGGGAGCTGTTTTTT	CASSFSLAENTGELFF
TRBD2	.	TRBV6-2/TRBV6-3	TRBJ2-1	TGTGCCAGCAGTTTACAATCCGGGACTAGCGGAGGGTCCCCATACAATGAGCAGTTCTTC	CASSLQSGTSGGSPYNEQFF
.	.	TRBV2	TRBJ1-2	TGTGCCAGCAGTCCCCCGTCGGGCTTGGGCTATGGCTACACCTTC	CASSPPSGLGYGYTF
TRBD2	.	TRBV3-1/TRBV3-2	TRBJ2-5	TGTGCCAGCAGCCACCGGACTAGCGAAGAGACCCAGTACTTC	CASSHRTSEETQYF
.	.	TRBV9	TRBJ2-7	TGTGCCAGCAGCGGGGCTGAGCCCTACGAGCAGTACTTC	CASSGAEPYEQYF
.	.	TRBV10-2	TRBJ1-1	TGCGCCAGCAGTGATGGGAGTGGTAAGAACACTGAAGCTTTCTTT	CASSDGSGKNTEAFF
.	.	TRBV27	TRBJ1-6	TGTGCCAGCAGTTCCTCGGGAGGACTGAGCTCCTATAATTCACCCCTCCACTTT	CASSSSGGLSSYNSPLHF
.	.	TRBV6-1	TRBJ2-6	TGTGCCAGCAGTGAAGAGGGCTCTGGGGCCAACGTCCTGACTTTC	CASSEEGSGANVLTF
.	.	TRBV3-1/TRBV3-2	TRBJ1-1	TGTGCCAGCAGCCAAGGAGGTTGGGGGGAAGAGAACACTGAAGCTTTCTTT	CASSQGGWGEENTEAFF
.	.	TRBV5-4	TRBJ1-6	TGTGCCGTCAGGCAAGGGGTGGAGGATTCACCCCTCCACTTT	CAVRQGVEDSPLHF
.	.	TRBV4-3	TRBJ1-3	TGCGCCAGCAGCCTCCGGGGCGCCGGAAACACCATATATTTT	CASSLRGAGNTIYF
TRBD1	once	TRBV7-2	TRBJ1-2	TGTGCCAGCAGCCCCTCCGGGACAGGGACCTATGGCTACACCTTC	CASSPSGTGTYGYTF
.	few	TRBV6-4	TRBJ2-1	TGTGCCAGCTCCTGGACTGTATACAATGAGCAGTTCTTC	CASSWTVYNEQFF
TRBD1	.	TRBV7-2	TRBJ1-2	TGTGCCAGCAGCTTCGACAGGGGGGTTTCGGGCGGCTACACCTTC	CASSFDRGVSGGYTF
.	.	TRBV6-2/TRBV6-3	TRBJ2-7	TGTGCCAGCAGTTACTCGAAACTAAACGAGCAGTACTTC	CASSYSKLNEQYF
.	.	TRBV2	TRBJ2-7	TGTGCCAGCAGTGAAGTGGAGGGCAGCCATCCCACCTACGAGCAGTACTTC	CASSEVEGSHPTYEQYF
.	.	TRBV6-5	TRBJ2-2	TGTGCCAGCAGTTACTCGCTTCCGGGGAACACCGGGGAGCTGTTTTTT	CASSYSLPGNTGELFF
.	.	TRBV27	TRBJ1-5	TGTGCCAGCAGTTCCCAATGGGGGGATAGCAATCAGCCCCAGCATTTT	CASSSQWGDSNQPQHF
TRBD2	few	TRBV9	TRBJ2-3	TGTGCCAGCAGCTCATTAGCGGGGGGGGTCACAGATACGCAGTATTTT	CASSSLAGGVTDTQYF